These 4 T cell receptor beta chains were sequenced from one sample in a study of technical replicates of blood from a few donors. Assay used: immunoSEQ multiplex PCR; TCRdb lists only in-frame clones, some missing. The table records tens of thousands of clones, more than 85% of them present only once. Sequencing input: PBMCs. These receptors were obtained from a human donor in good health. Some clones in this sample may be carry-over from other donors' samples.

The J gene is TRBJ2-5, the V gene TRBV4-1, with TRBD2 as a possible D gene (6 bases). Germline V gene data show CDR1 as MGHRA and CDR2 as YSYEKL. Trimming took off 3 bases at V and 5 bases at J, with 22 bases between the two ends. This CDR3 has 17 residues. In DNA form, the CDR3 reads TGCGCCAGCAGCCAGGGGGGAAGGGCCAAGGCGGGGGAGACCCAGTACTTC. It codes for CASSQGGRAKAGETQYF.

The chain has TRBV7-2 and TRBJ1-2; TRBD1 aligns across 9 bases. V lost 5 bases, J lost 4 bases, and 8 bases stayed unmatched. This CDR3 has 15 amino acids. From germline, CDR1 is SGHTA and CDR2 FQGNSA. The CDR3 sequence is CASSPGQGIGYGYTF. As DNA, the CDR3 is TGTGCCAGCAGCCCGGGACAGGGCATCGGCTATGGCTACACCTTC.

The chain links TRBV6-4 to TRBJ1-2; D unclear. CDR3 length: 11 residues. Deletions cut 2 bases from V and 8 bases from J, with 6 bases between. Per the germline V gene, CDR1 is MRHNA and CDR2 is SNTAGT. The CDR3, as DNA: TGTGCCAGCAGTGACGGGGAGGGCTACACCTTC. Translation: CASSDGEGYTF.

The chain joins TRBV11-1 to TRBJ1-2; TRBD1 might be the D (6 bases). The CDR3 is made up of 16 amino acids. Per germline, CDR1 SGHAT and CDR2 FQDESV (reference sequence). V lost 4 bases and J 4 bases, leaving 19 bases between the germline ends. The CDR3 nucleotides read TGTGCCAGCAGCTCGGAGGACAGCATCGCCGGCTATGGCTACACCTTC. Translated: CASSSEDSIAGYGYTF.